This TCR beta chain is drawn from a study of blood T cell repertoires in COVID-19. Study-level information: Whether acute or convalescent, the COVID-19 samples came from the United States, Italy and Spain. T cells, B-cell-depleted T cells, or PBMCs provided the cDNA or gDNA that served as material.

The assay was immunoSEQ multiplex PCR, and TCRdb's table has in-frame clones only and misses some. The data hold about 44,000 clones, with 87% observed a single time. Source material: peripheral blood. This receptor was taken from a human donor in a cohort sampled during active COVID-19.

The CDR3 nucleotides read TGTGCCATCAGCCTGACTAGCGGGAACCAAGAGACCCAGTACTTC. It is translated as CAISLTSGNQETQYF. This chain links TRBV10-3 with TRBJ2-5, with 11 nucleotides matching TRBD2. The CDR3 sequence is 15 residues long. V shed 6 bases and J 0 bases; nucleotides not matched to a gene: 3. Germline V lookup: CDR1 ENHRY, CDR2 SYGVKD.